This T cell receptor (beta chain) was recorded in a study of early T cells in non-severe SARS-CoV-2 infection. At the level of the study: The study sequenced bulk RNA from unsorted whole blood, with chains unpaired. Study observations and caveats: Lookups in VDJdb leaned toward anti-spike CD8 responses and missed private and CD4 specificities.

The germline V and J ends were trimmed by 0 bases and 4 bases, with 9 bases remaining between them. Germline V CDR1 and CDR2: SGHAT, FQNNGV. The CDR3 consists of 14 residues. This clonotype was recorded at least ten times. Its cognate antigen is unknown. Attached unique molecular identifiers marked individual cDNA molecules. One entry per CDR3 protein, called by TCRdb with MiXCR from the 5' RACE reads. The table shows roughly 40,000 distinct CDR3 sequences, with about 6% occurring only once. Sequencing input: whole blood. This TCR was sampled from an adult who was a healthcare worker with PCR-confirmed SARS-CoV-2 infection or an uninfected control (not recorded which). J is TRBJ1-1 and V is TRBV11-2; no clear D. The CDR3 nucleotides are TGTGCCAGCAGCTTAGACCGGTTAGGCACTGAAGCTTTCTTT. Amino acids: CASSLDRLGTEAFF. Based on the CDR3 plus reference TRBV11-2 and TRBJ1-1, the full variable domain is EAGVAQSPRYKIIEKRQSVAFWCNPISGHATLYWYQQILGQGPKLLIQFQNNGVVDDSQLPKDRFSAERLKGVDSTLKIQPAKLEDSAVYLCASSLDRLGTEAFFGQGTRLTVV.